This entry lists 9 T cell receptor beta chains sequenced from one sample in a study of Graves' ophthalmopathy and Graves' hyperthyroidism. Amplified material comprised TCR beta CDR3 regions derived from RNA transcripts. RT-PCR with HTBI primers came first, then second-round multiplex PCR. In TCRdb, the multiplex PCR reads were re-called with MiXCR into one record per CDR3 protein. The sample carries about 380,000 distinct CDR3 sequences, 15% recorded once. Sequencing was performed on peripheral blood. The receptor source for this set is a woman aged 18-29 years with stable Graves' hyperthyroidism.

This clonotype was observed at least ten times. V is TRBV20-1 and J is TRBJ1-1; unclear D gene. Deletions cut 6 bases from V and 2 bases from J, with 19 bases between. Germline CDR1 DFQATT, CDR2 SNEGSKA (reference sequence). The CDR3 contains 15 residues. Here the CDR3 reads CSASSPISANTEAFF. CDR3 in DNA: TGCAGTGCGAGTTCCCCTATATCAGCTAACACTGAAGCTTTCTTT.

This clonotype showed up many times. The chain links TRBV7-2 to TRBJ2-7; D is perhaps TRBD1 (5 bases). Trimming cost V 2 bases and J 3 bases, with 17 bases left between them. CDR1 and CDR2 (germline): SGHTA, FQGNSA. The CDR3 is 16 residues long. The CDR3 coding sequence is TGTGCCAGCAGCTTATCGTCCAGGGTTCCCTTCTACGAGCAGTACTTC. Protein sequence: CASSLSSRVPFYEQYF.

The chain has TRBV20-1 and TRBJ1-5, with D possibly TRBD1 on 6 matching bases. Germline V gene lookup returns CDR1 DFQATT and CDR2 SNEGSKA (reference sequence). The V gene lost 3 bases and the J gene lost 5 bases, with 20 bases spanning the gap. The CDR3 sequence is 16 residues long. Here the CDR3 reads CSASRRDIGDDQPQHF. CDR3 bases: TGCAGTGCTAGTCGCCGGGACATAGGGGATGATCAGCCCCAGCATTTT.

This clonotype was counted between two and nine times. A read error may explain this, as a much larger clone is one base away. The chain employs TRBV15 and TRBJ2-7; D gene ambiguous. The CDR3 spans 12 residues. CDR1 is LNHNV, CDR2 YYDKDF, per germline (reference sequence). The CDR3 sequence is CATSRDLYEQCF. The CDR3 DNA reads TGTGCCACCAGCAGAGATCTGTACGAGCAGTGCTTC.

This clonotype was counted at least ten times. The V call is TRBV2, the J call TRBJ2-5; D unresolved. Germline CDR1 SNHLY, CDR2 FYNNEI. CDR3 size: 12 residues. V was pared by 3 bases and J by 10 bases, with 12 bases between. This CDR3 reads CASSDEKSHQYF. The CDR3, as DNA: TGTGCCAGCAGTGACGAGAAGTCCCACCAGTACTTC.

This chain connects TRBV6-2 or TRBV6-3 to TRBJ2-7; D possibly uses TRBD1 or TRBD2 (6 bases each). Germline V gives CDR1 MNHEY, CDR2 SVGEGT. Trimming cost V 7 bases and J 3 bases, with 19 bases left between them. The CDR3 runs to 15 residues. CDR3 amino acids: CASTSAGGSYYEQYF. CDR3 nucleotide sequence: TGTGCCAGCACCAGCGCCGGGGGCAGCTACTACGAGCAGTACTTC.

The chain joins TRBV5-6 to TRBJ2-7; no clear D. V lost 1 base to trimming and J lost 2 bases, with 10 bases between them. Germline CDR1 is SGHDT and CDR2 is YYEEEE. The CDR3 covers 14 residues. The CDR3 spells CASSLPDGPYEQYF. The CDR3 coding sequence is TGTGCCAGCAGCTTGCCGGACGGTCCCTACGAGCAGTACTTC.

The table lists this clonotype with a few counts. The CDR3 DNA reads as TGTGCCAGCAGCCCCCTCGGGAGGGCGGACACTGAAGCTTTCTTT. Protein sequence: CASSPLGRADTEAFF. The chain couples TRBV14 to TRBJ1-1, with unresolved D. V gave up 4 bases and J gave up 3 bases, with 15 bases separating them. CDR3 length: 15 residues. Germline values: CDR1 SGHDN, CDR2 FVKESK.

This clonotype was seen many times. The chain combines TRBV7-8 with TRBJ2-7; 11 bases align to TRBD2. CDR1 and CDR2 from the germline V gene are SGHVS and FQNEAQ. The CDR3 is 18 residues long. The V segment lost 2 bases and the J segment 5 bases; nucleotides outside the gene matches: 14. CDR3 nucleotides: TGTGCCAGCAGCTTACCCCTTAGCGGGGGGGTTGGTGGGCACGAGCAGTACTTC. As protein: CASSLPLSGGVGGHEQYF.